These 29 T cell receptor beta chains were all obtained from the same sample, sequenced in a study of tumor and adjacent non-tumor tissue in lung cancer. Three rounds of nested PCR, following a modified ARM-PCR protocol, produced the TCRbeta library. TCRdb itself ran the multiplex PCR reads through MiXCR, one entry per CDR3 protein. The sample has about 93,000 distinct CDR3 sequences, about 66% seen once. No cell sorting was done before RNA was extracted from the tissue. Sequencing input: lung tumor tissue. The receptor source for this set is a man aged 55 to 70 with non-small cell lung cancer.

As to this clonotype: Sequence at one end of the junction differs from germline and may be a read error. The chain has TRBV4-2 and TRBJ2-4; D gene ambiguous. Germline assignment: CDR1 LGHNA and CDR2 YNFKEQ. This CDR3 spans 16 amino acids. Here the CDR3 reads CANNQDAVPPANIQYF. The CDR3 DNA sequence: TGTGCCAACAACCAAGATGCGGTCCCTCCAGCGAACATTCAGTATTTC.

The J gene is TRBJ2-5, the V gene TRBV29-1, with D maybe TRBD2 (6 bases). The CDR3 covers 12 residues. V dropped 8 bases and J dropped 6 bases, with 16 bases sitting between them. Germline V CDR1 and CDR2: SQVTM, ANQGSEA. CDR3: CSIHGDLKTQYF. The CDR3 coding sequence is TGCAGCATCCACGGGGACTTGAAGACCCAGTACTTC.

This clonotype has only a few counts. V and J are TRBV10-2 and TRBJ2-7; a possible D gene is TRBD1 (6 bases). CDR1 WSHSY and CDR2 SAAADI come from the germline V gene. The CDR3 has 13 amino acids. The V and J ends lost 6 bases and 3 bases respectively, with 12 bases between them. The CDR3 loop reads CASSSGQYYEQYF. DNA of the CDR3: TGCGCCAGCAGCAGCGGACAGTACTACGAGCAGTACTTC.

A note on this clonotype: The final CDR3 position lacks the conserved phenylalanine or tryptophan, pointing to a likely read error. The rearrangement uses TRBV4-3 and TRBJ1-5; no reliable D call. Trimming cost V 4 bases and J 7 bases, with 11 bases left between them. The CDR3 is 13 amino acids. The germline CDR1 and CDR2 sequences are LGHNA and YSLEER. The CDR3 DNA sequence: TGCGCCAGCAGCCCTCAGAAAGGGCAGCCCCAGCATTCT. It codes for CASSPQKGQPQHS.

Worth noting for this clonotype: An end of the junction does not agree with germline; a read error may underlie this. The chain has TRBV20-1 and TRBJ2-1; D gene ambiguous. This CDR3 has 13 amino acids. Per germline, CDR1 DFQATT and CDR2 SNEGSKA (reference sequence). The CDR3 loop reads CSARYPSYNEQLF. The CDR3 DNA reads TGCAGTGCTAGATACCCATCCTACAATGAGCAGTTATTC.

For this clonotype: A much larger clone lies a single base off, so this may be a read error. CDR3 loop: CASNRILGLAGPQNTGELFF. The CDR3 nucleotides are TGTGCCAGCAACCGAATACTGGGACTAGCGGGACCGCAGAACACCGGGGAGCTGTTTTTT. The rearrangement links TRBV6-2 or TRBV6-3 to TRBJ2-2; TRBD2 matches 13 bases. The trim removed 7 bases at V and 1 base at J, leaving 15 bases unmatched. There are 20 residues in the CDR3. Germline loops: CDR1 MNHEY, CDR2 SVGEGT.

The J gene is TRBJ2-5, the V gene TRBV7-8; D call uncertain. The CDR3 loop spans 16 amino acids. V lost 5 bases and J lost 5, with 21 bases in between. Germline V gene data show CDR1 as SGHVS and CDR2 as FQNEAQ. CDR3 DNA sequence: TGTGCCAGCAGCCTGAGGTCAGGTAGCAAGCAGGAGACCCAGTACTTC. It yields the protein CASSLRSGSKQETQYF.

This clonotype was seen ten or more times. The CDR3 DNA reads TGCGCCAGCAGCTTGGTGCCGGGCCGTAGGTCCTACGAGCAGTACTTC. It is translated as CASSLVPGRRSYEQYF. The V call is TRBV5-1, the J call TRBJ2-7; D gene uncertain. Germline CDR1 reads SGHRS; CDR2 reads YFSETQ. CDR3 length: 16 residues. V lost 0 bases and J lost 1, with 14 bases in between.

Details on this clonotype: This sequence may be a read error, since a much larger clone differs from it by one base. J is TRBJ1-2 and V is TRBV20-1; D unresolved. This CDR3 has 12 amino acids. From germline, CDR1 is DFQATT and CDR2 SNEGSKA (reference sequence). Between the trimmed V and J ends, which lost 8 bases and 1 base, there was a span of 11 bases. CDR3 region: CSSTDNNYGYTF. Here the CDR3 DNA reads TGCAGTTCTACTGACAATAACTATGGCTACACCTTC.

In the case of this clonotype: Because it lacks the conserved phenylalanine or tryptophan at the end, this CDR3 is likely a read error. The DNA is omitted, as the CDR3 cannot be located on it reliably, and the CDR3 follows TCRdb's listing. The gene calls are TRBV11-2 and TRBJ2-7; the listed D gene, TRBD1, was not tested against the DNA. With termini counted, the CDR3 has 13 amino acids. Germline CDR1 is SGHAT and CDR2 is FQNNGV. The CDR3 here is CASRRTGTYEQHL.

A note on this clonotype: At one of its ends the junction is not consistent with the germline gene, which may arise from a read error. The chain couples TRBV6-2 or TRBV6-3 to TRBJ2-3; no firm D call. The CDR3 length is 15 residues. Germline CDR1 MNHEY, CDR2 SVGEGT. CDR3 residues: CASRISVTPSDTQYF. CDR3 in DNA: TGTGCCAGCAGGATAAGCGTGACTCCTTCCGATACGCAGTATTTC.

The chain joins TRBV29-1 to TRBJ1-3; 7 bases fit TRBD1. Germline V CDR1 and CDR2: SQVTM, ANQGSEA. CDR3 length: 15 amino acids. After removal of 6 bases from V and 16 bases from J, the junction contained 24 bases not matched to a gene. The CDR3 reads CSVRAGQHSGNNIYF. The DNA of the CDR3 is TGCAGCGTCCGAGCGGGACAGCACTCTGGAAACAACATTTATTTT.

The chain carries TRBV11-3 and TRBJ2-7; D unclear. This CDR3 is 11 amino acids long. CDR1 and CDR2 from the germline V gene are SGHNT and YENEEA. Trimming removed 7 bases at V and 4 bases at J, with 8 bases between. This chain's CDR3 is CASNLQYEQYF. The CDR3, as DNA: TGTGCCAGCAACCTACAGTACGAGCAGTACTTC.

In regard to this clonotype: This may be a read error: a much more frequent sequence differs by one nucleotide. The genes are TRBV29-1 and TRBJ1-5; tentatively, D is TRBD1 (6 bases). CDR3 length: 15 residues. The germline CDR1 and CDR2 sequences are SQVTM and ANQGSEA. The CDR3 is CSVAPPREGDQPHHF. CDR3 DNA: TGCAGCGTTGCCCCCCCCAGGGAGGGGGATCAGCCCCATCATTTT.

By its share, this clonotype is medium-sized (0.01 to 0.1%). This chain joins TRBV11-2 and TRBJ2-7; D call uncertain. V lost 6 bases and J lost 5, with 11 bases in between. Germline V lookup: CDR1 SGHAT, CDR2 FQNNGV. CDR3 length: 12 amino acids. The CDR3 sequence: CASSFGSHEQYF. The CDR3 DNA is TGTGCCAGCAGTTTCGGGTCCCACGAGCAGTACTTC.

This clonotype was recorded only once. Here the CDR3 omits its conserved ending phenylalanine or tryptophan, so a read error is the likely source. This chain uses TRBV12-3 or TRBV12-4 with TRBJ2-5; 8 bases align to TRBD1. This CDR3 contains 13 residues. Trimming cost V 9 bases and J 5 bases; bases outside gene matches: 8. CDR3 sequence: CASSPGGGETQYL. The DNA of the CDR3 is TGTGCCAGTAGCCCAGGGGGCGGGGAGACCCAGTACTTA.

The rearrangement joins TRBV7-9 to TRBJ1-2; D unresolved. The CDR3 consists of 12 residues. The V gene's germline CDR1 is SEHNR and CDR2 FQNEAQ (reference sequence). The ends were cut back, 1 base at V and 8 bases at J, with 8 bases in the middle. DNA of the CDR3: TGTGCCAGCAGCTTAGGGATACACGGCTACACCTTC. It codes for CASSLGIHGYTF.

This clonotype was counted at least ten times. At one boundary the junction diverges from the germline segment, which might be a read error. This rearrangement joins TRBV7-9 to TRBJ2-1; D is uncertain. The CDR3 spans 10 residues. Per the germline V gene, CDR1 is SEHNR and CDR2 is FQNEAQ (reference sequence). CDR3 loop: CASSGDQTLF. CDR3 coding DNA: TGTGCCAGCAGCGGCGACCAGACGCTCTTC.

To note about this clonotype: A read error may account for a junction end that differs from germline. The CDR3 coding sequence is TGTGCCAGCGGCCCGACAGGGAGGCCAGATACGCAGTATTTT. This translates into CASGPTGRPDTQYF. This chain uses TRBV10-1 with TRBJ2-3; tentatively, D is TRBD1 (7 bases). Germline CDR1 is WNHNN and CDR2 is SYGVQD (reference sequence). This CDR3 has 14 residues.

This clonotype was recorded once. Its ends do not fully match the called genes, so a read error is possible. The chain has TRBV29-1 and TRBJ1-2, with D maybe TRBD1 (6 bases). Germline assignment: CDR1 SQVTM and CDR2 ANQGSEA. The CDR3 totals 13 residues. CDR3 bases: TGCAGCGTGCGAGGGACAAGGGACTATGGCAACACCTTC. This encodes CSVRGTRDYGNTF.

Of note for this clonotype: A junction boundary mismatches the germline segment, possibly from a read error. The chain recombines TRBV20-1 with TRBJ1-5; tentative D call: TRBD1 (6 bases). This CDR3 contains 13 residues. Germline-derived CDR1 and CDR2 are DFQATT and SNEGSKA (reference sequence). The CDR3 is CSAQGQINRPQHF. CDR3 nucleotides: TGCAGTGCCCAAGGACAGATCAATCGGCCCCAGCATTTT.

This clonotype appeared once. Without the conserved terminal phenylalanine or tryptophan, this CDR3 likely stems from a read error. No DNA is shown, since the ends of the CDR3 on it are uncertain; the CDR3 is the one TCRdb lists. This CDR3 reads CASRASGGSYNEQVL. This rearrangement joins TRBV12-3 or TRBV12-4 to TRBJ2-1; TRBD2, as called in the table, went unchecked against the DNA. The CDR3 is made up of 15 amino acids, end residues included.

This clonotype was seen a handful of times. A much larger clone lies a single base off, so this may be a read error. The V gene is TRBV4-2, the J gene TRBJ1-1; D unresolved. This CDR3 contains 14 residues. Looked up from germline, CDR1 is LGHNA and CDR2 is YNFKEQ. The CDR3 DNA follows: TGTGTCAGCAGCCGACACCAGGAGAACACTGAAGCTTTCTTT. Protein product: CVSSRHQENTEAFF.

This clonotype has ten or more counts. J is TRBJ1-2 and V is TRBV4-1; 12 bases align to TRBD1. The germline V gene has CDR1 MGHRA and CDR2 YSYEKL. This CDR3 has 15 amino acids. Unmatched junction bases numbered 4, after V lost 3 bases and J lost 5 bases. The CDR3: CASSHPGQGAYGYTF. CDR3 nucleotide sequence: TGCGCCAGCAGCCACCCGGGACAGGGGGCTTATGGCTACACCTTC.

There are many counts of this clonotype. This chain joins TRBV29-1 and TRBJ2-2, with D possibly being TRBD1 or TRBD2 (5 bases each). Deletions cut 6 bases from V and 7 bases from J, with 27 bases between. The CDR3 has 17 residues. Germline CDR1 is SQVTM and CDR2 is ANQGSEA. The CDR3 sequence: CSVPRDEGWMGDGELFF. DNA for the CDR3: TGCAGCGTACCAAGGGATGAGGGGTGGATGGGCGACGGGGAGCTGTTTTTT.

This clonotype is a singleton in its sample. It may be a read error: a sequence one base away is much more abundant. J is TRBJ2-5 and V is TRBV20-1, with 8 bases fitting TRBD2. Germline CDR1 is DFQATT and CDR2 is SNEGSKA (reference sequence). The CDR3 spans 16 residues. CDR3 protein: CSARIDRSGLAETQNF. For the CDR3, the DNA is TGCAGTGCTAGAATCGATCGGTCCGGACTAGCAGAGACCCAGAACTTC.

Turning to this clonotype: A read error may explain this, as a much larger clone is one base away. Likely a read error: the CDR3 ends without its conserved phenylalanine or tryptophan. The V call is TRBV13, the J call TRBJ2-1, with TRBD2 identical over 10 bases. V lost 5 bases to trimming and J lost 0 bases; unmatched junction nucleotides: 4. The CDR3 contains 16 residues. Looked up from germline, CDR1 is PRHDT and CDR2 is FYEKMQ (reference sequence). CDR3 DNA: TGTGCCAGCAGCCGTTCTAGCGGGAGCTCCTACAATGAGCAGTTCTTA. Amino acid sequence: CASSRSSGSSYNEQFL.

Regarding this clonotype: A much larger clone differs from this one at a single base, so this may be a read error. J is TRBJ2-2 and V is TRBV20-1, with 11 bases lining up with TRBD1. Germline-derived CDR1 and CDR2 are DFQATT and SNEGSKA (reference sequence). Losses at the gene ends were 7 bases for V and 4 bases for J; bases not matched to a gene: 5. The CDR3 covers 14 residues. The CDR3 region is CSVPGTGGTGELFF. As DNA, the CDR3 is TGCAGTGTTCCCGGGACAGGGGGCACCGGGGAGCTGTTTTTT.

This clonotype has just one count. An end of the junction does not agree with germline; a read error may underlie this. The chain links TRBV12-3 or TRBV12-4 to TRBJ1-1; D is unresolved. CDR3 length: 12 residues. The DNA of the CDR3 is TGTGCCAGCAGCATGAGGAACAGTGAAGCTTTCTTT. Amino acid sequence: CASSMRNSEAFF.